This entry concerns a single T cell receptor beta chain. The data were obtained in a study of blood T cell repertoires in COVID-19. Whole-study context: Material from acute and convalescent COVID-19 was sourced from the United States, Italy and Spain. Sources were T cells, B-cell-depleted T cells, or PBMCs; the material itself was cDNA or gDNA.

This CDR3 comprises 14 residues. CDR1 is SGHDT, CDR2 YYEEEE, per germline. The ends lost 7 bases at V and 9 bases at J; junction bases unmatched: 10. Clones were sequenced by immunoSEQ multiplex PCR, and TCRdb holds only the in-frame ones, with some missing. Of 90,000 to 120,000 clones in the sample, more than 70% were seen once. The sample comprised peripheral blood. The origin of this receptor is a human donor in a cohort sampled during active COVID-19. The chain joins TRBV5-6 to TRBJ2-1, with 10 positions matching TRBD1. CDR3 bases: TGTGCCAGCGGTCGGACAGGGGGAGGTAGTGAGCAGTTCTTC. Protein: CASGRTGGGSEQFF.